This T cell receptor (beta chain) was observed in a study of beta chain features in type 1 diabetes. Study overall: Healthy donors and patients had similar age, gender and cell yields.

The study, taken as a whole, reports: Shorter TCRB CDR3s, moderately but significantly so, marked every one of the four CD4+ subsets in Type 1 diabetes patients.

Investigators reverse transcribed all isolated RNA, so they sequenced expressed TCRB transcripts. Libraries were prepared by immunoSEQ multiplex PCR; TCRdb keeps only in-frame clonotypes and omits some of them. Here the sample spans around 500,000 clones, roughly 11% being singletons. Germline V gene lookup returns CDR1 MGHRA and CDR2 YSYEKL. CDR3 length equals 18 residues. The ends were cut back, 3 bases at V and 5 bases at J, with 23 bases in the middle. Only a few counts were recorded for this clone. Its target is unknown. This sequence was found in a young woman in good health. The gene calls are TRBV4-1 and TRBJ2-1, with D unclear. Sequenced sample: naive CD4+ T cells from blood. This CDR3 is CASSQPLRLEGFDNEQFF. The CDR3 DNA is TGCGCCAGCAGCCAGCCCCTGAGGTTAGAAGGGTTCGACAATGAGCAGTTCTTC.